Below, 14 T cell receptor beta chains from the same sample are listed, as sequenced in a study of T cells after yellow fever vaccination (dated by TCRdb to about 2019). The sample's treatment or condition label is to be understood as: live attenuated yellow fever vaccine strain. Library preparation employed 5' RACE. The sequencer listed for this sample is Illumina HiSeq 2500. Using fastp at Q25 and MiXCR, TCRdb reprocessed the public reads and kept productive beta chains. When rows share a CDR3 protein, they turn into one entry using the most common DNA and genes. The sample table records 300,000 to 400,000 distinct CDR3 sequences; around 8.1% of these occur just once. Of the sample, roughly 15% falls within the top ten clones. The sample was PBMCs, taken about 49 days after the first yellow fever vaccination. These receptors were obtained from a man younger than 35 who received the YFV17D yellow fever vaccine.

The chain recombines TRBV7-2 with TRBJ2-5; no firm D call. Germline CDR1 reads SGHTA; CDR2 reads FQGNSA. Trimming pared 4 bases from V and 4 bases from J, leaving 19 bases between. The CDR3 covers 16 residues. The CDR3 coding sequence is TGTGCCAGCAGCTCCATGCCAGCTTCGTCGAGAGAGACCCAGTACTTC. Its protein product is CASSSMPASSRETQYF.

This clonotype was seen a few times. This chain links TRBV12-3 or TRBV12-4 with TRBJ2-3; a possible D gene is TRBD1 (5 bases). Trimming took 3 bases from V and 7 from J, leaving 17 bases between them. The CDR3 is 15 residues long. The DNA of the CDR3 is TGTGCCAGCAGTTTGTCGAGACAGCCCCTAAATACGCAGTATTTT. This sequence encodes CASSLSRQPLNTQYF.

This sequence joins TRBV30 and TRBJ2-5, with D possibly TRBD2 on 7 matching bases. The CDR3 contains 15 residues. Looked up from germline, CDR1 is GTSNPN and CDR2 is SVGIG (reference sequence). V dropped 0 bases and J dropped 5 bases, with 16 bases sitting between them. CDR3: CAWSVMWGGGETQYF. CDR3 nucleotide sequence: TGTGCCTGGAGTGTAATGTGGGGGGGCGGGGAGACCCAGTACTTC. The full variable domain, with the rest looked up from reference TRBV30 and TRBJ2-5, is SQTIHQWPATLVQPVGSPLSLECTVEGTSNPNLYWYRQAAGRGLQLLFYSVGIGQISSEVPQNLSASRPQDRQFILSSKKLLLSDSGFYLCAWSVMWGGGETQYFGPGTRLLVL.

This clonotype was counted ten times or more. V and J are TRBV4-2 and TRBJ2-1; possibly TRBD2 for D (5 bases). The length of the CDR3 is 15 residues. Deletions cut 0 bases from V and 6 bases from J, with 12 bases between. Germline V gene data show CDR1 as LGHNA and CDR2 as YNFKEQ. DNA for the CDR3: TGTGCCAGCAGCCAAGATAATGGAGGCCCCAATGAGCAGTTCTTC. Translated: CASSQDNGGPNEQFF.

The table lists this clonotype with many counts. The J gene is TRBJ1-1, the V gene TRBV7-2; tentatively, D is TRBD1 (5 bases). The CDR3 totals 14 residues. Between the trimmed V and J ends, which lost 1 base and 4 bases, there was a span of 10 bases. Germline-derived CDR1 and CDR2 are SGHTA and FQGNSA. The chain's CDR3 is CASSLVGAGTEAFF. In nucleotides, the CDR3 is TGTGCCAGCAGCTTAGTAGGGGCGGGCACTGAAGCTTTCTTT. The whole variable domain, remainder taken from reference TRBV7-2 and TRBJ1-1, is GAGVSQSPSNKVTEKGKDVELRCDPISGHTALYWYRQSLGQGLEFLIYFQGNSAPDKSGLPSDRFSAERTGGSVSTLTIQRTQQEDSAVYLCASSLVGAGTEAFFGQGTRLTVV.

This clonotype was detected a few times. The CDR3 is CASRAKGRGFAYEQYF. Written as DNA, the CDR3 is TGTGCCAGCAGGGCAAAAGGGCGGGGGTTTGCCTACGAGCAGTACTTC. The chain recombines TRBV6-1 with TRBJ2-7; 7 nucleotides agree with TRBD2. Germline V gene data show CDR1 as MNHNS and CDR2 as SASEGT. With V trimmed by 6 bases and J by 2 bases, 13 bases remained unmatched. This CDR3 spans 16 amino acids.

The CDR3 coding sequence is TGTGCCAGTAATCAACCTGGGGGGATGGAGACCCAGTACTTC. Its translation is CASNQPGGMETQYF. J is TRBJ2-5 and V is TRBV19; possible D gene TRBD2, 6 bases. The germline V gene has CDR1 LNHDA and CDR2 SQIVND (reference sequence). This CDR3 is built from 14 residues. V was trimmed by 7 bases and J by 5 bases, leaving 17 bases between them. Based on the CDR3 plus reference TRBV19 and TRBJ2-5, the full variable domain is DGGITQSPKYLFRKEGQNVTLSCEQNLNHDAMYWYRQDPGQGLRLIYYSQIVNDFQKGDIAEGYSVSREKKESFPLTVTSAQKNPTAFYLCASNQPGGMETQYFGPGTRLLVL.

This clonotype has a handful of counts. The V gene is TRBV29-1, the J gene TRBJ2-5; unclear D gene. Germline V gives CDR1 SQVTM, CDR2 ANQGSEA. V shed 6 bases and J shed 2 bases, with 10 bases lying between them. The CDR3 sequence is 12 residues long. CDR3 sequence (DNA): TGCAGCGTGCAGTGGGGACAAGAGACCCAGTACTTC. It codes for CSVQWGQETQYF.

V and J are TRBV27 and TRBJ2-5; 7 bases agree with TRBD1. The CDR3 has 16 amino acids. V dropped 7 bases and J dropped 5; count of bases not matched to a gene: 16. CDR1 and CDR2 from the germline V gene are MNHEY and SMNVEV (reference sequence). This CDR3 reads CASKGASNVARETQYF. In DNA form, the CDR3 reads TGTGCCAGCAAGGGGGCGTCAAATGTAGCGCGTGAGACCCAGTACTTC.

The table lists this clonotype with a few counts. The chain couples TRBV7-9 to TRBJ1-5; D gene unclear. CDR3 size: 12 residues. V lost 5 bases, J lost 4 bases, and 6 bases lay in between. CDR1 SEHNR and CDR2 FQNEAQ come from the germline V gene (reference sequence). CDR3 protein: CASSDQNQPQHF. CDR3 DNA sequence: TGTGCCAGCAGCGATCAGAATCAGCCCCAGCATTTT.

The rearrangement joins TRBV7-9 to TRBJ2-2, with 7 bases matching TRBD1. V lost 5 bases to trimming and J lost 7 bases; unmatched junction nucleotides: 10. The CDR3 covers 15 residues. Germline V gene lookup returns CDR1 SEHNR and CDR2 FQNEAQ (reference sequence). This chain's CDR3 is CASSERQGESGELFF. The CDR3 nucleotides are TGTGCCAGCAGCGAACGACAGGGAGAGAGCGGGGAGCTGTTTTTT.

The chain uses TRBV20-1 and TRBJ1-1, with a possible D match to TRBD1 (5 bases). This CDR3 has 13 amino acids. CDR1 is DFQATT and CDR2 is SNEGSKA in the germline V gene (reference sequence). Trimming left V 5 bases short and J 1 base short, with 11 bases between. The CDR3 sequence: CSAEGLGNTEAFF. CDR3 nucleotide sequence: TGCAGTGCTGAGGGGCTCGGGAACACTGAAGCTTTCTTT.

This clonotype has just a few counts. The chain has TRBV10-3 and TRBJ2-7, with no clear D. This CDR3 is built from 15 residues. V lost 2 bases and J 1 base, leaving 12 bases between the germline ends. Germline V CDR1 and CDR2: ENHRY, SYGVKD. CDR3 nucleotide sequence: TGTGCCATCAGTGAGCCCGTTTCTCGTTCCTACGAGCAGTACTTC. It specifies CAISEPVSRSYEQYF.

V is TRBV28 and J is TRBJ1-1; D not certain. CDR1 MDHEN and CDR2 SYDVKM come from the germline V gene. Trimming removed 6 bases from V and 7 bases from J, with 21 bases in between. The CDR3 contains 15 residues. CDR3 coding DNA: TGTGCCAGCAGGACGACGGCGGCAGGACCTTATGAAGCTTTCTTT. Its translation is CASRTTAAGPYEAFF.